These T cell receptor beta chains were read from a single sample in a study of blood T cells in healthy people across ages. TCRdb ran MiXCR on the 5' RACE reads and lists one entry per CDR3 protein. The sample records 1,500,000 or so distinct CDR3 sequences, roughly 60% being singletons. Material: blood. These receptors were obtained from a man aged 18 to 30 in good health. The CDR3 runs from the conserved cysteine through the conserved F or W. The order of the fields is clone size, V gene, D gene, J gene, CDR3 protein, CDR3 DNA. A D gene is named only where the DNA matches it firmly. Not all rows give a size; the values are once, few, many and, for expanded clones, a class.

few	TRBV27	TRBD2	TRBJ2-1	CATRERENEQFF	TGTGCCACCCGGGAGCGGGAAAATGAGCAGTTCTTC
once	TRBV29-1	.	TRBJ1-1	CSGGGGETEAFF	TGCAGCGGAGGGGGGGGGGAAACTGAAGCTTTCTTT
.	TRBV29-1	.	TRBJ2-2	CSALAEELFF	TGCAGCGCCCTAGCCGAGGAGCTGTTTTTT
once	TRBV9	.	TRBJ1-1	CASSVDRGFTEAFF	TGTGCCAGCAGCGTAGATCGGGGGTTCACTGAAGCTTTCTTT
.	TRBV4-2	.	TRBJ1-1	CASSQDPGAGYTEAFF	TGTGCCAGCAGCCAAGACCCGGGGGCAGGGTACACTGAAGCTTTCTTT
.	TRBV28	.	TRBJ2-2	CASSSGWGNTGELFF	TGTGCCAGCAGTTCGGGCTGGGGTAACACCGGGGAGCTGTTTTTT
.	TRBV2	TRBD1	TRBJ2-1	CAGRGGSSYNEQFF	TGTGCCGGGAGAGGGGGCAGCTCCTACAATGAGCAGTTCTTC
.	TRBV4-3	TRBD2	TRBJ2-1	CASNLTSGGYNEQFF	TGCGCCAGCAACCTGACTAGCGGGGGCTACAATGAGCAGTTCTTC
few	TRBV2	TRBD1	TRBJ2-5	CASKGTGLISETQYF	TGTGCCAGCAAGGGGACAGGTCTCATTTCGGAGACCCAGTACTTC
few	TRBV15	.	TRBJ1-4	CATSPPGGEKLFF	TGTGCCACCAGCCCCCCAGGTGGGGAAAAACTGTTTTTT
.	TRBV7-9	.	TRBJ1-1	CASSPHETVMNTEAFF	TGTGCCAGCAGCCCCCACGAGACTGTTATGAACACTGAAGCTTTCTTT
few	TRBV12-3/TRBV12-4	TRBD1	TRBJ2-3	CASGRSLTGAADTQYF	TGTGCCAGCGGACGGTCGTTGACAGGGGCCGCAGATACGCAGTATTTT
.	TRBV4-1	.	TRBJ2-7	CASSKRNGELRYEQYF	TGCGCCAGCAGCAAACGGAACGGGGAACTCCGCTACGAGCAGTACTTC
few	TRBV10-3	TRBD1	TRBJ2-1	CAISEATGGNEQFF	TGTGCCATCAGTGAGGCTACAGGGGGGAATGAGCAGTTCTTC
.	TRBV6-5	.	TRBJ2-1	CASSSTGRDRDEQFF	TGTGCCAGCAGTAGTACGGGACGGGATAGGGATGAGCAGTTCTTC
few	TRBV2	.	TRBJ2-7	CASSAWSYEQYF	TGTGCCAGCAGTGCTTGGAGTTACGAGCAGTACTTC
.	TRBV6-6	.	TRBJ1-2	CASSYSDRPVYGYTF	TGTGCCAGCAGTTACTCGGACCGACCAGTGTATGGCTACACCTTC
.	TRBV20-1	.	TRBJ2-7	CSAKPGGAGRNEQYF	TGCAGTGCAAAACCCGGGGGCGCGGGTAGGAACGAGCAGTACTTC
.	TRBV20-1	TRBD1	TRBJ1-6	CSARFSGQAGNSPLHF	TGCAGTGCTAGATTCTCCGGACAGGCGGGTAATTCACCCCTCCACTTT
.	TRBV10-1	.	TRBJ2-5	CASSEGPRGQETQYF	TGCGCCAGCAGTGAGGGACCGCGGGGCCAAGAGACCCAGTACTTC
few	TRBV27	TRBD2	TRBJ2-5	CASSWEGQETQYF	TGTGCCAGCTCCTGGGAGGGACAAGAGACCCAGTACTTC
once	TRBV11-2	.	TRBJ2-7	CASSWGGNTYEQYF	TGTGCCAGCAGCTGGGGGGGCAACACCTACGAGCAGTACTTC
.	TRBV5-1	TRBD1	TRBJ1-1	CASSSLQGTTEAFF	TGCGCCAGCAGCTCGTTACAGGGGACTACTGAAGCTTTCTTT
few	TRBV20-1	.	TRBJ1-2	CSARDRYRLYGYTF	TGCAGTGCTAGAGATCGGTATCGGCTCTATGGCTACACCTTC
.	TRBV4-3	.	TRBJ2-2	CASSLTLAGNTGELFF	TGCGCCAGCAGCCTTACCTTGGCAGGCAACACCGGGGAGCTGTTTTTT
once	TRBV27	TRBD1	TRBJ1-6	CASSSSTGALHF	TGTGCCAGCAGTTCAAGTACAGGGGCTCTCCACTTT
.	TRBV19	TRBD2	TRBJ2-5	CASEERGRQETQYF	TGTGCCAGTGAGGAGCGGGGGAGACAAGAGACCCAGTACTTC
.	TRBV20-1	TRBD2	TRBJ2-5	CSAPSGGGETQYF	TGCAGTGCCCCTAGCGGGGGGGGAGAGACCCAGTACTTC
.	TRBV5-5	.	TRBJ1-1	CASSIGGDTEAFF	TGTGCCAGCAGCATTGGTGGGGACACTGAAGCTTTCTTT
.	TRBV4-1	.	TRBJ2-3	CASGQVVRRTQYF	TGCGCCAGCGGCCAAGTAGTACGCCGAACGCAGTATTTT
once	TRBV4-3	.	TRBJ2-3	CASSQGVLSDTQYF	TGCGCCAGCAGCCAGGGGGTTTTGTCAGATACGCAGTATTTT
.	TRBV11-2	TRBD2	TRBJ2-1	CASSSPSTSLPEQFF	TGTGCCAGCAGCTCCCCTTCGACTAGCCTCCCTGAGCAGTTCTTC
.	TRBV7-2	TRBD2	TRBJ2-1	CASSLGSSGYNEQFF	TGTGCCAGCAGCTTAGGGTCTAGCGGCTACAATGAGCAGTTCTTC
.	TRBV20-1	.	TRBJ2-5	CSARDSRPGETQYF	TGCAGTGCCAGGGACTCTCGGCCAGGAGAGACCCAGTACTTC
few	TRBV10-3	TRBD2	TRBJ2-1	CAISGTSGTYNEQFF	TGTGCCATCAGCGGGACTAGCGGGACGTACAATGAGCAGTTCTTC
few	TRBV5-6	.	TRBJ2-7	CASSRRPGEQYF	TGTGCCAGCAGCCGTCGTCCGGGCGAGCAGTACTTC
.	TRBV4-2	TRBD2	TRBJ2-7	CASSHRAGAYEQYF	TGTGCCAGCAGCCACCGAGCGGGAGCCTACGAGCAGTACTTC
once	TRBV20-1	TRBD1	TRBJ2-7	CSGMDRTHYEQYF	TGCAGTGGGATGGACAGGACCCACTACGAGCAGTACTTC
.	TRBV4-1	.	TRBJ1-5	CASSLLQVQPQHF	TGCGCCAGCAGCTTGCTACAGGTTCAGCCCCAGCATTTT
few	TRBV7-2	.	TRBJ2-6	CASSNPSGANVLTF	TGTGCCAGCAGCAACCCGTCTGGGGCCAACGTCCTGACTTTC
.	TRBV29-1	TRBD1	TRBJ1-1	CSVDMADREGTEAFF	TGCAGCGTTGACATGGCCGACAGGGAGGGCACTGAAGCTTTCTTT
.	TRBV7-2	TRBD1	TRBJ2-1	CASSLADRGDNEQFF	TGTGCCAGCAGCTTAGCGGACAGGGGAGACAATGAGCAGTTCTTC
.	TRBV15	.	TRBJ1-4	CATRKGFNEKLFF	TGTGCCACCAGGAAGGGGTTTAATGAAAAACTGTTTTTT
.	TRBV4-1	.	TRBJ2-3	CASSHVHSSTDTQYF	TGCGCCAGCAGCCACGTGCATTCTAGCACAGATACGCAGTATTTT
few	TRBV4-3	TRBD2	TRBJ2-3	CASSQQSGGGPDTQYF	TGCGCCAGCAGCCAACAATCGGGGGGAGGCCCAGATACGCAGTATTTT